This paragraph covers one T cell receptor (beta chain) sequence. In germline, CDR1 is SGDLS, CDR2 YYNGEE. V lost 4 bases and J lost 2; bases outside the gene matches: 2. The CDR3 contains 13 residues. This table comes from immunoSEQ multiplex PCR, and its TCRdb copy is limited to in-frame clones, with some not included. This table has 100,000 to 150,000 clones, approximately 90% appearing once. The data originate from a study of radiotherapy plus CTLA-4 blockade in lung cancer. The sequencing here drew on peripheral blood, taken from a patient treated with radiotherapy plus ipilimumab. The J gene is TRBJ2-5, the V gene TRBV9; 7 bases align to TRBD2. The TCR was taken from a human donor with non-small cell lung cancer that progressed on radiotherapy plus ipilimumab. CDR3 residues: CASSFGGQETQYF. The DNA of the CDR3 is TGTGCCAGCAGCTTCGGGGGGCAAGAGACCCAGTACTTC.